This T cell receptor beta chain was obtained from a study of blood T cells in healthy people across ages. The amount of total RNA extracted per sample was at least 5.5 micrograms. General study points: Those diversity estimates obtained from one million T cells were thought to be underestimates. Unknown donor CMV status possibly confounded expanded clonotype changes.

Using a J-beta primer mix together with a sample-barcoded 5' primer, a second PCR was run for about 6 to 12 cycles. The yield of each sample was at least 3 million CDR3-containing paired-end reads. TCRdb re-called the 5' RACE reads with MiXCR, one entry per CDR3 protein. The sample has under 800,000 distinct CDR3 sequences; roughly 44% are singletons. Points on this clonotype: Its antigen is currently unknown.

The sample consisted of blood. The receptor was isolated from a woman aged 60-70 years in good health.

CDR3 amino acids: CASNPSGERTQYF. The DNA for the CDR3 is TGTGCCAGCAACCCTAGCGGGGAGAGAACGCAGTATTTT. The chain joins TRBV27 to TRBJ2-3; TRBD2 matches 9 bases. This CDR3 contains 13 residues. Losses at the gene ends were 7 bases for V and 9 bases for J; bases not matched to a gene: 8. Germline CDR1 and CDR2: MNHEY and SMNVEV (reference sequence).